This TCR beta chain was sequenced for a study of cytomegalovirus exposure and HLA in healthy donors. Study findings and constraints: Later, an analysis found that TCR clusters from the first cohort tended to co-occur in the roughly 110 validation repertoires.

V lost 2 bases and J 7 bases, leaving 14 bases between the germline ends. The CDR3 loop spans 14 amino acids. Germline lookup yields CDR1 SGHAT and CDR2 FQDESV (reference sequence). TCRdb keeps only in-frame clones here, not all; method: immunoSEQ multiplex PCR. The data hold 200,000 to 250,000 clones, with approximately 87% observed a single time. This clone has only one observation. Antigen specificity is unknown. This receptor was obtained from a woman aged 18 to 35 in good health and CMV-seronegative. Sequenced material: PBMCs. The gene calls are TRBV11-1 and TRBJ1-2, with D possibly matching TRBD1 (6 bases). The CDR3 coding sequence is TGTGCCAGCAGCTTATGGGGGCCAGCAAGTGGCTACACCTTC. As protein: CASSLWGPASGYTF.